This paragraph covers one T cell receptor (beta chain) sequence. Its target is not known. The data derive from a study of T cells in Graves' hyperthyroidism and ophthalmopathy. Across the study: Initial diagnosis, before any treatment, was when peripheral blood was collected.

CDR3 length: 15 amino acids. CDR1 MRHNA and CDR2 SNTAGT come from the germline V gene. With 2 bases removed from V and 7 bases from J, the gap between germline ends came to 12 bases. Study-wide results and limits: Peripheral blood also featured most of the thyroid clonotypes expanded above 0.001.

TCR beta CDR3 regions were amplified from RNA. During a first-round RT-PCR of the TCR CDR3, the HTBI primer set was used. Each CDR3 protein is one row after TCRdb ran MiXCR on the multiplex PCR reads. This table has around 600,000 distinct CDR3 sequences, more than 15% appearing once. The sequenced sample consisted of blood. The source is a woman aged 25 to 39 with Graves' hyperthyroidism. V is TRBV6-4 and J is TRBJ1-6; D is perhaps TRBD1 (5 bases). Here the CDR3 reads CASSDLGAGNSPLHF. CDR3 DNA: TGTGCCAGCAGTGACCTCGGGGCAGGGAATTCACCCCTCCACTTT.